This T cell receptor beta chain was found in a study of blood T cells in healthy people across ages. The ends were cut back, 0 bases at V and 4 bases at J, with 13 bases in the middle. There are 16 residues in the CDR3. CDR1 MGHRA and CDR2 YSYEKL come from the germline V gene. A second PCR, run for about 7 to 11 cycles, used a sample-barcoded 5' primer plus a J-beta primer mix. Via MiXCR, TCRdb re-called the 5' RACE reads, giving one row per CDR3 protein. Among about 1,400,000 distinct CDR3 sequences listed, around 59% were seen once. The source of this sequence is a man younger than 30 in good health. The J gene is TRBJ2-1, the V gene TRBV4-1; D is perhaps TRBD1 or TRBD2 (5 bases each). Sequenced input: blood. CDR3 amino acids: CASSQEPMGEYNEQFF. The CDR3 nucleotides are TGCGCCAGCAGCCAAGAACCCATGGGGGAGTACAATGAGCAGTTCTTC.